This TCR beta chain came from a study of a mutant IDH1 vaccine in newly diagnosed glioma. About the study: Sex distribution of treated patients was about 62% male and roughly 38% female; mean age was around 40 years. Most patients had radiochemotherapy with temozolomide before enrollment; others had one alone.

Details on this clone: Its antigen is undetermined.

Noted time point: baseline, week 1 (first vaccination visit). Treatment meaning: pre-vaccination baseline after standard-of-care therapy. Overall study results and limits: The study observed vaccine-induced immune responses in around 94% of patients.

The table came from immunoSEQ multiplex PCR; TCRdb's copy has only in-frame clones and leaves some out. The sample has about 92,000 clones; roughly four fifths are singletons. The clonotype was recovered from a woman in her fifties or sixties with glioma. The sample was PBMCs, taken from a glioma patient treated with radiotherapy, temozolomide or both.

The CDR3 coding sequence is TGTGCCAGCAGTTTGGGGACTTCACGCACAGATACGCAGTATTTT. Its protein product is CASSLGTSRTDTQYF. The rearrangement links TRBV27 to TRBJ2-3, with D possibly being TRBD2 (6 bases). The CDR3 is 15 residues long. Germline CDR1 is MNHEY and CDR2 is SMNVEV (reference sequence). V shed 3 bases and J shed 1 base, with 11 bases lying between them.